This T cell receptor (beta chain) comes out of a study of response to subunit inactivated influenza vaccine. Broader study findings: The study's authors posited that every seasonal influenza vaccination enlists few new T cells.

The V gene lost 3 bases and the J gene lost 7 bases, with 20 bases spanning the gap. The CDR3 spans 15 residues. Germline V lookup: CDR1 SGHRS, CDR2 YFSETQ. As to this clonotype: Antigen: not known.

MiXCR, run by TCRdb on the RT-PCR reads, gives a single entry per CDR3 protein. The table has fewer than 700,000 distinct CDR3 sequences, approximately 12% seen once. V and J are TRBV5-1 and TRBJ2-7; D possibly matches TRBD1 or TRBD2 (5 bases each). This receptor was taken from a man between 45 and 60 years old who received an inactivated influenza vaccine. This sample comprised PBMCs from blood, obtained 40 to 50 days after vaccination. CDR3: CASSSGRDLRWEQYF. The CDR3 DNA reads as TGCGCCAGCAGCTCTGGCAGGGACCTACGTTGGGAGCAGTACTTC.